A single sample gave rise to the 2 T cell receptor beta chains below, sequenced in a study of blood T cell repertoires in COVID-19. Assay used: immunoSEQ multiplex PCR; TCRdb lists only in-frame clones, some missing. The table lists about 300,000 clones, 65% to 85% of them singletons. Sample: peripheral blood. These receptors all come from a woman between 45 and 65 years old with acute or convalescent COVID-19.

V and J are TRBV19 and TRBJ1-2; 9 bases match TRBD1. CDR3 length: 13 residues. Germline trimming cut 9 bases from V and 6 bases from J; bases unmatched to any gene: 8. CDR1 is LNHDA, CDR2 SQIVND, per germline (reference sequence). CDR3 in DNA: TGTGCCAGCAGAACCGGGACAGGGAATGGCTACACCTTC. Amino acids: CASRTGTGNGYTF.

The V gene is TRBV7-2, the J gene TRBJ2-3; TRBD2 aligns across 7 bases. The trim removed 5 bases at V and 0 bases at J, leaving 5 bases unmatched. Germline CDR1 reads SGHTA; CDR2 reads FQGNSA. This CDR3 contains 15 residues. The CDR3 protein is CASSTLAESTDTQYF. The CDR3 nucleotides are TGTGCCAGCAGCACCCTAGCGGAAAGCACAGATACGCAGTATTTT.